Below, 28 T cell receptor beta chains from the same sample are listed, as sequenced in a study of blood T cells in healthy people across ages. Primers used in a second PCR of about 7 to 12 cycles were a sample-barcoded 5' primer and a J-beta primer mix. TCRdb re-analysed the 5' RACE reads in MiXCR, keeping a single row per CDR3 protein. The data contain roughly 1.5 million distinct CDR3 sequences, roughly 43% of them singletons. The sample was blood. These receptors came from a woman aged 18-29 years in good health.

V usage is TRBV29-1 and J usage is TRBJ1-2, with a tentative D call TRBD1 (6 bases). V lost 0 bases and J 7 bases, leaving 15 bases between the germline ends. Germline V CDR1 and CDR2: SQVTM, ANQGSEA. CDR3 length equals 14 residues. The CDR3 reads CSVEEGASGLGYTF. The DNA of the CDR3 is TGCAGCGTTGAAGAGGGGGCGTCAGGGCTTGGCTACACCTTC.

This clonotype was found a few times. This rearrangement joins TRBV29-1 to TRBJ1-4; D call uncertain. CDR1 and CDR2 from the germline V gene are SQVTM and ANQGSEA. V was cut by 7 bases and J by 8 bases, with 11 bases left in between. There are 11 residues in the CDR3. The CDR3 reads CSASRREKLFF. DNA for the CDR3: TGCAGCGCATCGAGGAGGGAAAAACTGTTTTTT.

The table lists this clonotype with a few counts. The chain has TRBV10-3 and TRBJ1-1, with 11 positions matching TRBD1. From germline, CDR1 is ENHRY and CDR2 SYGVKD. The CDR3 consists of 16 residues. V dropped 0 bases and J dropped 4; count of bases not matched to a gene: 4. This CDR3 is CAISESPGTGGTEAFF. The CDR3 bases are TGTGCCATCAGTGAGTCTCCCGGGACAGGGGGCACTGAAGCTTTCTTT.

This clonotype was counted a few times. CDR3 nucleotide sequence: TGTGCCAGCAGTAACGCCGCCGGACTCCATAGCACAGATACGCAGTATTTT. Translated, it gives CASSNAAGLHSTDTQYF. This chain connects TRBV6-2 or TRBV6-3 to TRBJ2-3; tentatively, D is TRBD2 (5 bases). Germline CDR1 and CDR2: MNHEY and SVGEGT. The CDR3 extends over 17 amino acids. V was shortened by 5 bases and J by 0 bases, with 18 bases between the two germline ends.

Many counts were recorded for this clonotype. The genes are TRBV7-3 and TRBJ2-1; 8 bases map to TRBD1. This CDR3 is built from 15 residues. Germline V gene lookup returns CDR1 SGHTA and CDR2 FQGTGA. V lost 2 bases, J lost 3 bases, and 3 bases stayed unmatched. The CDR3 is CASSLDRGIYNEQFF. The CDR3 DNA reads TGTGCCAGCAGCTTAGACAGGGGAATCTACAATGAGCAGTTCTTC.

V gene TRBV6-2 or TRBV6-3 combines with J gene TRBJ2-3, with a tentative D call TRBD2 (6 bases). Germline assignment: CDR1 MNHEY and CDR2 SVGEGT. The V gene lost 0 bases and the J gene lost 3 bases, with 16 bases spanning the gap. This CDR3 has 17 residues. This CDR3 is CASSYSGSSEPTDTQYF. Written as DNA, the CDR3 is TGTGCCAGCAGTTACTCGGGGTCTAGCGAGCCGACAGATACGCAGTATTTT.

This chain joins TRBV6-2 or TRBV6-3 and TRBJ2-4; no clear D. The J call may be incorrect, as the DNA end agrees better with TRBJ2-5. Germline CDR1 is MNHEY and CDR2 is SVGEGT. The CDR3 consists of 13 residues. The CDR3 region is CASSSLFQETQYF. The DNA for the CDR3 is TGTGCCAGCAGTTCACTTTTCCAAGAGACCCAGTACTTC.

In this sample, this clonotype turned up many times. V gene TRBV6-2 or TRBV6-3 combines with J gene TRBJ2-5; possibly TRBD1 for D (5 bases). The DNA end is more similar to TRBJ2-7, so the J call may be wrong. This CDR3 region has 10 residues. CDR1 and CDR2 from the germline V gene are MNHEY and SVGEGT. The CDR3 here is CASTQGEQYF. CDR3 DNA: TGTGCCAGCACCCAGGGCGAGCAGTACTTC.

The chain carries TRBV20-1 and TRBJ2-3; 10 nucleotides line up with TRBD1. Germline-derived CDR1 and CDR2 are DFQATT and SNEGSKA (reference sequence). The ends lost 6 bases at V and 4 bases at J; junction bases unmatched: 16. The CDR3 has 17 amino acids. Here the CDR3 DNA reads TGCAGTGCCCTAGGGACAGGGGCCGGTTTAGGCCCAGATACGCAGTATTTT. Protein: CSALGTGAGLGPDTQYF.

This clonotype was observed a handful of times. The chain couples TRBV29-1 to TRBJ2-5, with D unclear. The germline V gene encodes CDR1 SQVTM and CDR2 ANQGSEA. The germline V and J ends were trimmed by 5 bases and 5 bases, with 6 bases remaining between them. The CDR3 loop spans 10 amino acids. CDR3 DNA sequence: TGCAGCGTTTTGTTCGAGACCCAGTACTTC. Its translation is CSVLFETQYF.

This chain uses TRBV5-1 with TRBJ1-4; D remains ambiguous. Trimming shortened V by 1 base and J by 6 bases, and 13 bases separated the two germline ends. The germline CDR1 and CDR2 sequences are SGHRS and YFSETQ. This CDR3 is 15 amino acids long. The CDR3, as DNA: TGCGCCAGCAGCTTGCTCGGGCGGCGGGATGAAAAACTGTTTTTT. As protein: CASSLLGRRDEKLFF.

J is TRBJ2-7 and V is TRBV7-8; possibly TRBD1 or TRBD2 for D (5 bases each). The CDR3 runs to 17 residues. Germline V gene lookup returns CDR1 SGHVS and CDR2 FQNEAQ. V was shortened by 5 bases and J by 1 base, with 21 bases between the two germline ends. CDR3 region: CASSPRVRVGVSYEQYF. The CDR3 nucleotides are TGTGCCAGCAGCCCGAGGGTAAGGGTGGGGGTATCCTACGAGCAGTACTTC.

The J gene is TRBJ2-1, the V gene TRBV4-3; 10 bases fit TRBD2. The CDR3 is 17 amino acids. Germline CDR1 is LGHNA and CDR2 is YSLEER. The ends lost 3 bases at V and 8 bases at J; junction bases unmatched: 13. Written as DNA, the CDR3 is TGCGCCAGCAGCCAGTCACACCTAGCGGGGGTTAATGATGAGCAGTTCTTC. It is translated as CASSQSHLAGVNDEQFF.

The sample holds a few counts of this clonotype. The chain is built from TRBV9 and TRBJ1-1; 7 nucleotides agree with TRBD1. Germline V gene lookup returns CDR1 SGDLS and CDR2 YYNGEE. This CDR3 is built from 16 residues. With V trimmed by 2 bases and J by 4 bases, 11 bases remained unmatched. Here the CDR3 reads CASSVEAGGQSTEAFF. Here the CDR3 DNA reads TGTGCCAGCAGCGTCGAAGCAGGGGGGCAAAGCACTGAAGCTTTCTTT.

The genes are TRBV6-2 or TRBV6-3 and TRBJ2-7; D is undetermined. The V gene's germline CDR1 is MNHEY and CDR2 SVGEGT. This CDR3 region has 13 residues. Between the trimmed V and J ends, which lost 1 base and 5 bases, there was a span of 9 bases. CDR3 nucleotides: TGTGCCAGCAGTTACTTAATCAGAGACGAGCAGTACTTC. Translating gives CASSYLIRDEQYF.

The CDR3 region is CASSLDNGFSYNEQFF. The CDR3 nucleotides are TGTGCCAGCAGCCTCGATAATGGGTTCTCCTACAATGAGCAGTTCTTC. The V gene is TRBV14, the J gene TRBJ2-1; D is undetermined. The germline CDR1 and CDR2 sequences are SGHDN and FVKESK. This CDR3 has 16 residues. Deletions cut 4 bases from V and 0 bases from J, with 13 bases between. Full variable domain (rest looked up from reference TRBV14 and TRBJ2-1): EAGVTQFPSHSVIEKGQTVTLRCDPISGHDNLYWYRRVMGKEIKFLLHFVKESKQDESGMPNNRFLAERTGGTYSTLKVQPAELEDSGVYFCASSLDNGFSYNEQFFGPGTRLTVL.

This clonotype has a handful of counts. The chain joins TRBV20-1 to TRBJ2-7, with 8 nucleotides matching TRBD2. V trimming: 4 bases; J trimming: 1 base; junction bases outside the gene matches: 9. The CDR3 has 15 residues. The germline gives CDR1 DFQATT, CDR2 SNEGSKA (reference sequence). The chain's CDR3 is CSANYPSSGSYEQYF. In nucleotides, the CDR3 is TGCAGTGCTAATTACCCGTCTAGCGGGTCCTACGAGCAGTACTTC.

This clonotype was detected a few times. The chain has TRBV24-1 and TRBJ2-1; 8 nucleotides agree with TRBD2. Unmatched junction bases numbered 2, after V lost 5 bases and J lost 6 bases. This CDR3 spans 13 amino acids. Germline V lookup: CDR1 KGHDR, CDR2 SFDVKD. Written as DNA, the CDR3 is TGTGCCACCAGTGTGGCGGGAGGCAATGAGCAGTTCTTC. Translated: CATSVAGGNEQFF.

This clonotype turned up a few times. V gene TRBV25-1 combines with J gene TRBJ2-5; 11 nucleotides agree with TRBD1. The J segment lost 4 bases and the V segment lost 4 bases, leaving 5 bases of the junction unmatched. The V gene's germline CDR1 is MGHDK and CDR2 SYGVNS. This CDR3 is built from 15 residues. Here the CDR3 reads CASSVGQGDVETQYF. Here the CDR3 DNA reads TGTGCCAGCAGTGTGGGACAGGGGGACGTAGAGACCCAGTACTTC.

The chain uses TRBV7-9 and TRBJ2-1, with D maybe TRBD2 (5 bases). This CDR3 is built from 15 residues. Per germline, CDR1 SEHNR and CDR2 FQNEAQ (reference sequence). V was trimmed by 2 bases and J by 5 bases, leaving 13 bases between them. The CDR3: CASSLLRGRDNEQFF. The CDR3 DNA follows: TGTGCCAGCAGCTTACTCCGGGGAAGGGACAATGAGCAGTTCTTC. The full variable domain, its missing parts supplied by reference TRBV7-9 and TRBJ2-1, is DTGVSQNPRHKITKRGQNVTFRCDPISEHNRLYWYRQTLGQGPEFLTYFQNEAQLEKSRLLSDRFSAERPKGSFSTLEIQRTEQGDSAMYLCASSLLRGRDNEQFFGPGTRLTVL.

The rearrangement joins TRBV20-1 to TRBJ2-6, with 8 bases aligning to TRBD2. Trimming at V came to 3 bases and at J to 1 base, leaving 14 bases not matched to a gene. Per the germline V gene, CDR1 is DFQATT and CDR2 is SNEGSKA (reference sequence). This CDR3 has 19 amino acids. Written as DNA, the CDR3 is TGCAGTGCTAGTGGTGGAGAGCGGGGGTTTCAGTCTGGGGCCAACGTCCTGACTTTC. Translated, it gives CSASGGERGFQSGANVLTF.

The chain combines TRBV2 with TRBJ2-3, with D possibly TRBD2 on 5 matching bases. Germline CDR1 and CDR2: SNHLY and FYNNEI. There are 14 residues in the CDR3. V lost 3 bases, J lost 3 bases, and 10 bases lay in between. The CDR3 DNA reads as TGTGCCAGCAGTGAGGAAAGGAGGACAGATACGCAGTATTTT. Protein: CASSEERRTDTQYF.

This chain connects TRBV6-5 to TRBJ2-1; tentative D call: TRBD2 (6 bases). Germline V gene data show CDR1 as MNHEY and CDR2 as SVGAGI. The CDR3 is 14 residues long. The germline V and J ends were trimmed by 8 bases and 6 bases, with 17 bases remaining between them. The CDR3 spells CASQGLASCNEQFF. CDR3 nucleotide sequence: TGTGCCAGCCAAGGGCTAGCGAGCTGCAATGAGCAGTTCTTC.

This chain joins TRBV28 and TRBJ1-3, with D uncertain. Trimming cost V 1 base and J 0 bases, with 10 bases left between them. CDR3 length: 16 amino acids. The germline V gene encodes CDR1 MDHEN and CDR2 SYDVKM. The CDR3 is CASSLLVGNSGNTIYF. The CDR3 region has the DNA TGTGCCAGCAGTTTATTGGTAGGAAACTCTGGAAACACCATATATTTT.

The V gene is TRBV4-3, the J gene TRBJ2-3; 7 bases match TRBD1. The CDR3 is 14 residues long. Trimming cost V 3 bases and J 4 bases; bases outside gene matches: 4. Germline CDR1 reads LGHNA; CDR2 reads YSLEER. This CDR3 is CASSHYRGADTQYF. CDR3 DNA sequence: TGCGCCAGCAGCCATTACAGGGGTGCAGATACGCAGTATTTT.

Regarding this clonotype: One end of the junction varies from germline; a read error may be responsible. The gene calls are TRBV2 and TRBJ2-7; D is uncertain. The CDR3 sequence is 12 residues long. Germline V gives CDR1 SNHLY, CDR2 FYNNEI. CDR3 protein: CASNEGHLEQYF. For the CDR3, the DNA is TGTGCCAGCAATGAAGGCCATTTGGAGCAGTACTTC.

Here the CDR3 DNA reads TGTGCCATCAGTGGGGGGACAGATTCGACCGAGCAGTACTTC. It translates to CAISGGTDSTEQYF. The rearrangement links TRBV10-3 to TRBJ2-7; 7 nucleotides line up with TRBD1. Trimming removed 4 bases from V and 6 bases from J; junction bases left unmatched: 9. The V gene's germline CDR1 is ENHRY and CDR2 SYGVKD. The CDR3 runs to 14 residues.

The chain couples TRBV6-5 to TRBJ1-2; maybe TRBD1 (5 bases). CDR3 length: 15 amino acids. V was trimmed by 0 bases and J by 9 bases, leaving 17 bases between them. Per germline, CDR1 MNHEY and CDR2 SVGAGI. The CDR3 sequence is CASSYSKGEKGSYTF. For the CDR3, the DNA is TGTGCCAGCAGTTACTCGAAAGGGGAAAAAGGGAGCTACACCTTC.